The 25 T cell receptor beta chains below all came from one sample that was sequenced in a study of T cell responses to AZD1222 COVID-19 vaccine. Sequenced by immunoSEQ multiplex PCR; TCRdb stores in-frame clones only, minus some. Of some 49,000 clones in the sample, approximately 90% were seen once. The starting material was peripheral blood, obtained 28 days after the second AZD1222 dose. The source of these receptors is an adult who received the AZD1222 COVID-19 vaccine.

The rearrangement joins TRBV2 to TRBJ2-4; 7 nucleotides align to TRBD2. CDR3 length equals 14 residues. The germline gives CDR1 SNHLY, CDR2 FYNNEI. The junction had 2 bases not matched to a gene; V was cut back by 0 bases and J by 6 bases. The CDR3 region has the DNA TGTGCCAGCAGTGAAGCGGGGGAGGGAAACATTCAGTACTTC. Protein product: CASSEAGEGNIQYF.

The chain links TRBV19 to TRBJ2-1, with D tentatively TRBD2 (5 bases). Looked up from germline, CDR1 is LNHDA and CDR2 is SQIVND (reference sequence). The CDR3 covers 13 residues. V was shortened by 7 bases and J by 3 bases, with 10 bases between the two germline ends. CDR3 loop: CASTADFYNEQFF. CDR3 coding DNA: TGTGCCAGTACCGCGGACTTCTACAATGAGCAGTTCTTC.

This clone was counted a single time. The chain couples TRBV15 to TRBJ1-1; D is perhaps TRBD1 (5 bases). With 3 bases removed from V and 0 bases from J, the gap between germline ends came to 8 bases. Germline V gene sequence: CDR1 LNHNV, CDR2 YYDKDF (reference sequence). The CDR3 runs to 14 residues. The CDR3 protein is CATSSDSLNTEAFF. The DNA for the CDR3 is TGTGCCACCAGCAGCGACAGCCTGAACACTGAAGCTTTCTTT.

This chain joins TRBV11-2 and TRBJ2-7; the D gene could be TRBD1 or TRBD2 (5 bases each). The germline gives CDR1 SGHAT, CDR2 FQNNGV. V was clipped by 5 bases and J by 2 bases, with 16 bases between them. This CDR3 comprises 15 residues. For the CDR3, the DNA is TGTGCCAGCAGCCGACAGCCCGGGACGCCCTACGAGCAGTACTTC. Amino acid sequence: CASSRQPGTPYEQYF. The entire variable domain, with the rest obtained from reference TRBV11-2 and TRBJ2-7, is as follows: EAGVAQSPRYKIIEKRQSVAFWCNPISGHATLYWYQQILGQGPKLLIQFQNNGVVDDSQLPKDRFSAERLKGVDSTLKIQPAKLEDSAVYLCASSRQPGTPYEQYFGPGTRLTVT.

This clone was seen once. V is TRBV4-1 and J is TRBJ2-7, with TRBD1 matching over 8 bases. The V and J ends lost 1 base and 1 base, in that order; junction bases with no gene match: 3. The length of the CDR3 is 15 residues. The germline gives CDR1 MGHRA, CDR2 YSYEKL. The CDR3 DNA sequence: TGCGCCAGCAGCCAAGCCCGGGACAGGTCCTACGAGCAGTACTTC. This gives the protein CASSQARDRSYEQYF.

The chain uses TRBV6-5 and TRBJ1-6, with no clear D. V was clipped by 10 bases and J by 9 bases, with 16 bases between them. CDR3 length equals 13 residues. The germline V gene encodes CDR1 MNHEY and CDR2 SVGAGI. CDR3 protein: CATRALGGSPLHF. The CDR3 DNA reads as TGTGCCACCCGGGCCTTAGGAGGTTCACCCCTCCACTTT.

The chain uses TRBV4-2 and TRBJ1-3; D is ambiguous. Germline V gene lookup returns CDR1 LGHNA and CDR2 YNFKEQ. V gave up 1 base and J gave up 0 bases, with 10 bases separating them. The CDR3 runs to 16 residues. In nucleotides, the CDR3 is TGTGCCAGCAGCCAAGCGCTCAGCAACTCTGGAAACACCATATATTTT. Translating it yields CASSQALSNSGNTIYF.

CDR3 sequence: CASSLSTDTQYF. The CDR3, as DNA: TGTGCCAGCAGCTTGAGCACAGATACGCAGTATTTT. This chain links TRBV5-8 with TRBJ2-3; D gene ambiguous. Germline V CDR1 and CDR2: SGHTS, YDEGEE. The CDR3 extends over 12 amino acids. The germline V and J ends were trimmed by 1 base and 0 bases, with 0 bases remaining between them. Based on the CDR3 plus reference TRBV5-8 and TRBJ2-3, the full variable domain is EAGVTQSPTHLIKTRGQQATLRCSPISGHTSVYWYQQALGLGLQFLLWYDEGEERNRGNFPPRFSGRQFPNYSSELNVNALELEDSALYLCASSLSTDTQYFGPGTRLTVL.

The chain couples TRBV6-6 to TRBJ1-5, with D unresolved. Trimming shortened V by 4 bases and J by 6 bases, and 13 bases separated the two germline ends. CDR1 and CDR2 (germline): MNHNY, SVGAGI (reference sequence). The length of the CDR3 is 14 residues. CDR3 bases: TGTGCCAGCAGTTTCCGGGATCTCGGTCAGCCCCAGCATTTT. Residues: CASSFRDLGQPQHF.

A single count supports this clone. CDR3 region: CASSLALTISGSGNTIYF. The CDR3 coding sequence is TGTGCCAGCAGCTTAGCACTAACAATCTCCGGGTCTGGAAACACCATATATTTT. The chain recombines TRBV7-8 with TRBJ1-3; no reliable D call. CDR1 is SGHVS, CDR2 FQNEAQ, per germline. The CDR3 contains 18 residues. The ends were cut back, 0 bases at V and 1 base at J, with 16 bases in the middle.

The chain recombines TRBV15 with TRBJ2-2; no definite D call. V lost 3 bases and J 2 bases, leaving 7 bases between the germline ends. This CDR3 is built from 14 residues. Germline assignment: CDR1 LNHNV and CDR2 YYDKDF (reference sequence). Written as DNA, the CDR3 is TGTGCCACCAGCAGCGTCAGAAACACCGGGGAGCTGTTTTTT. Amino acid sequence: CATSSVRNTGELFF. Together with reference TRBV15 and TRBJ2-2, the CDR3 gives the full variable domain: DAMVIQNPRYQVTQFGKPVTLSCSQTLNHNVMYWYQQKSSQAPKLLFHYYDKDFNNEADTPDNFQSRRPNTSFCFLDIRSPGLGDTAMYLCATSSVRNTGELFFGEGSRLTVL.

The chain uses TRBV27 and TRBJ2-7, with D uncertain. The CDR3 contains 15 residues. With 6 bases removed from V and 4 bases from J, the gap between germline ends came to 19 bases. CDR1 and CDR2 from the germline V gene are MNHEY and SMNVEV (reference sequence). The CDR3 nucleotides are TGTGCCAGCAGCCAGGACGCGACGTTTCGATACGAGCAGTACTTC. Translation: CASSQDATFRYEQYF.

The chain uses TRBV29-1 and TRBJ2-1, with D possibly TRBD2 on 6 matching bases. Looked up from germline, CDR1 is SQVTM and CDR2 is ANQGSEA. CDR3 size: 15 residues. V dropped 6 bases and J dropped 0 bases, with 15 bases sitting between them. The CDR3: CSVTISGYSYNEQFF. CDR3 DNA sequence: TGCAGCGTAACCATTAGCGGCTACTCCTACAATGAGCAGTTCTTC.

This clone was found once. V usage is TRBV4-1 and J usage is TRBJ1-2; D not resolved. V lost 1 base and J lost 1, with 16 bases in between. Germline V gene lookup returns CDR1 MGHRA and CDR2 YSYEKL. The CDR3 runs 17 residues. The CDR3 loop is CASSQALSWRRNYGYTF. CDR3 nucleotide sequence: TGCGCCAGCAGCCAAGCCCTTTCGTGGAGGCGTAACTATGGCTACACCTTC.

Only one count was recorded for this clone. The V call is TRBV5-1, the J call TRBJ2-7; 10 nucleotides match TRBD1. V was pared by 4 bases and J by 4 bases, with 11 bases of the junction left unmatched. The CDR3 has 16 amino acids. From germline, CDR1 is SGHRS and CDR2 YFSETQ. In DNA form, the CDR3 reads TGCGCCAGCAGCCCCACGGGACAGGGGATTTCATACGAGCAGTACTTC. This codes for CASSPTGQGISYEQYF.

The chain is built from TRBV10-3 and TRBJ1-6; D is uncertain. Trimming stripped 7 bases from V and 9 bases from J, with 16 bases between. This CDR3 comprises 14 residues. CDR1 is ENHRY, CDR2 SYGVKD, per germline. The CDR3 nucleotides read TGTGCCATCACCCGGGAGGCCCGGGGTTCACCCCTCCACTTT. Its translation is CAITREARGSPLHF.

The chain couples TRBV19 to TRBJ2-2; either TRBD1 or TRBD2 may supply D (5 bases each). The CDR3 loop spans 15 amino acids. Looked up from germline, CDR1 is LNHDA and CDR2 is SQIVND (reference sequence). Trimming shortened V by 3 bases and J by 0 bases, and 8 bases separated the two germline ends. The CDR3 DNA follows: TGTGCCAGTAGTATGGGACGGGCGAACACCGGGGAGCTGTTTTTT. It translates to CASSMGRANTGELFF.

The genes are TRBV19 and TRBJ1-1, with TRBD1 as a possible D gene (5 bases). This CDR3 region has 13 residues. Germline V CDR1 and CDR2: LNHDA, SQIVND (reference sequence). V gave up 4 bases and J gave up 5 bases, with 11 bases separating them. CDR3 nucleotide sequence: TGTGCCAGTAGTACAAGGGGCAGGACTGAAGCTTTCTTT. It translates to CASSTRGRTEAFF.

CDR3 sequence: CASSLDRGYFYGYTF. CDR3 coding DNA: TGTGCCAGCTCACTAGACAGGGGATATTTCTATGGCTACACCTTC. The genes are TRBV18 and TRBJ1-2; 8 nucleotides match TRBD1. The CDR3 length is 15 residues. The germline gives CDR1 KGHSH, CDR2 LQKENI. V lost 4 bases to trimming and J lost 4 bases; unmatched junction nucleotides: 8. Together with reference TRBV18 and TRBJ1-2, the CDR3 gives the full variable domain: NAGVMQNPRHLVRRRGQEARLRCSPMKGHSHVYWYRQLPEEGLKFMVYLQKENIIDESGMPKERFSAEFPKEGPSILRIQQVVRGDSAAYFCASSLDRGYFYGYTFGSGTRLTVV.

The chain links TRBV11-2 to TRBJ2-1; no reliable D call. Germline V gives CDR1 SGHAT, CDR2 FQNNGV. CDR3 length: 11 residues. The ends were cut back, 4 bases at V and 7 bases at J, with 5 bases in the middle. DNA for the CDR3: TGTGCCAGCAGCTGGAGAAATGAGCAGTTCTTC. Amino acid sequence: CASSWRNEQFF. Looking up the rest from reference TRBV11-2 and TRBJ2-1 gives the full variable domain: EAGVAQSPRYKIIEKRQSVAFWCNPISGHATLYWYQQILGQGPKLLIQFQNNGVVDDSQLPKDRFSAERLKGVDSTLKIQPAKLEDSAVYLCASSWRNEQFFGPGTRLTVL.

V gene TRBV4-1 combines with J gene TRBJ1-3; D uncertain. Trimming took off 1 base at V and 1 base at J, with 14 bases between the two ends. CDR1 and CDR2 (germline): MGHRA, YSYEKL. This CDR3 has 17 amino acids. CDR3 region: CASSQAGYVGSGNTIYF. Written as DNA, the CDR3 is TGCGCCAGCAGCCAAGCGGGTTATGTAGGGTCTGGAAACACCATATATTTT.

This chain links TRBV10-3 with TRBJ2-5; the match to TRBD2 covers 7 bases. Germline trimming cut 0 bases from V and 4 bases from J; bases unmatched to any gene: 2. This CDR3 has 14 residues. The germline CDR1 and CDR2 sequences are ENHRY and SYGVKD. CDR3 DNA: TGTGCCATCAGTGAGTCAGGCGGGGGAGAGACCCAGTACTTC. Translating gives CAISESGGGETQYF.

The gene calls are TRBV21-1 and TRBJ1-2; the table's D gene call, TRBD1, was not cross checked with the DNA. TRBV21-1 is a recognized pseudogene. CDR3 size: 12 residues. CDR3 loop: CASSKDREGYTF. As DNA, the CDR3 is TGTGCCAGCAGCAAAGACAGGGAAGGCTACACCTTC.

V gene TRBV12-3 or TRBV12-4 combines with J gene TRBJ2-7, with D uncertain. V lost 6 bases, J lost 3 bases, and 12 bases lay in between. This CDR3 region has 13 residues. The CDR3 DNA is TGTGCCAGCAGAGCCCCGGGTTTCTACGAGCAGTACTTC. Its protein is CASRAPGFYEQYF.

V gene TRBV30 combines with J gene TRBJ1-2, with D maybe TRBD1 (5 bases). The CDR3 sequence is 16 residues long. Germline V gives CDR1 GTSNPN, CDR2 SVGIG (reference sequence). Trimming shortened V by 4 bases and J by 4 bases, and 22 bases separated the two germline ends. The CDR3 loop is CAWTSPGGILGYGYTF. The CDR3, as DNA: TGTGCCTGGACTAGCCCTGGGGGGATTCTAGGCTATGGCTACACCTTC.